The T cell receptor (beta chain) described here comes from a study of cytomegalovirus exposure and HLA in healthy donors. Overall study context: The Caucasian-associated ancestry cluster held more than 80% of 398 genotyped donors. General study findings and limits: It was only CMV serostatus that was available as immune exposure information. As a later analysis showed, a missense DCLRE1C variant was linked to trimming of TCR beta V- and J-genes. Presence/absence results assume similar sequencing depth per donor, which may not hold.

On this clone itself: Its antigen remains unidentified.

60 Vbeta and 13 Jbeta primers were used in PCR. The repertoire was sequenced with immunoSEQ multiplex PCR; TCRdb's copy has only in-frame clones and lacks some. The sample has 160,000 or so clones; roughly 78% are singletons. The V gene end was trimmed by 5 bases and the J gene end by 2 bases; junction bases not matched to a gene: 15. Germline CDR1 and CDR2: SQVTM and ANQGSEA. CDR3 length equals 17 residues. The specimen was PBMCs. The chain has TRBV29-1 and TRBJ2-7, with TRBD2 matching 10 bases. The receptor's source is a man aged 35-49 years in good health and CMV-seronegative. The CDR3 bases are TGCAGCGTTACCTCTGCTACGTGGACTAGCGGAACCTACGAGCAGTACTTC. It translates to CSVTSATWTSGTYEQYF.